This T cell receptor beta chain stems from a study of CD8 T cells in Susac syndrome. Random hexamers were used to reverse transcribe an amount of about 0.5 to 1 ug RNA. TCRdb redid the calling of the immunoSEQ multiplex PCR reads with MiXCR, one entry per CDR3 protein. The sample shows about 83,000 distinct CDR3 sequences, around 93% of them seen only once. The count of this clonotype is one. This clonotype was obtained from a human donor with Susac syndrome. Sequenced: CD8+ T cells from PBMCs.

The CDR3 sequence is CAWSVQISYNEQFF. CDR3 nucleotides: TGTGCCTGGAGTGTACAGATCTCCTACAATGAGCAGTTCTTC. The V call is TRBV30, the J call TRBJ2-1; no clear D gene. CDR1 and CDR2 (germline): GTSNPN, SVGIG (reference sequence). The CDR3 extends over 14 amino acids. The V gene lost 0 bases and the J gene lost 0 bases, with 6 bases spanning the gap.